This TCR beta chain was documented in a study of OX40 agonist ivuxolimab in advanced cancers. Study details: Patients were dosed with the agonistic anti-OX40 (CD134) antibody ivuxolimab. Therapy given before enrollment (anti-PD-1, anti-PD-L1 or anti-CTLA-4) was allowed, and 40% to 45% had some. Notes on the study in general: In the 0.1 to 3.0 mg/kg range, CD4+ and CD8+ blood T cells had expanded clonally by week 6.

Baseline was the first blood sampling point, followed by cycle 4 day 1 and cycle 7 day 1. Repertoires were generated with immunoSEQ multiplex PCR, while TCRdb's copy carries only in-frame clones and drops some. Here the sample spans about 20,000 clones, less than 85% being singletons. This clone was seen once. Its antigen is as yet unknown. This CDR3 comprises 15 residues. Germline V gene sequence: CDR1 SGHNT, CDR2 YYREEE (reference sequence). Between the trimmed V and J ends, which lost 0 bases and 1 base, there was a span of 10 bases. This TCR derives from an adult with an advanced solid tumor such as melanoma, head and neck, liver or kidney cancer. The rearrangement joins TRBV5-4 to TRBJ1-1; tentative D call: TRBD1 (6 bases). Sequenced here: CD4+ or CD8+ T cells sorted from blood, sampled in a trial of the OX40 agonist ivuxolimab. The CDR3 coding sequence is TGTGCCAGCAGCTTGGCAGAACAGGGGAACACTGAAGCTTTCTTT. This translates into CASSLAEQGNTEAFF.